The clone carrying this T cell receptor (beta chain) was found many times. This sample is part of a study of CD8 T cells in ankylosing spondylitis. The CDR3 sequence is 12 residues long. V dropped 3 bases and J dropped 2 bases, with 5 bases sitting between them. TCRdb re-called the 5' RACE reads through MiXCR, storing one row per CDR3 protein. The table records about 130,000 distinct CDR3 sequences, 9.3% of them present only once. This TCR was sampled from a male donor with ankylosing spondylitis or in good health (not recorded which). The sequenced sample consisted of blood, either unsorted or a sorted T cell fraction (not recorded which). The chain employs TRBV12-3 or TRBV12-4 and TRBJ2-7; D gene uncertain. CDR3 DNA sequence: TGTGCCAGCAGTTTTGAGGCCTACGAGCAGTACTTC. Translating it yields CASSFEAYEQYF.